Many counts were recorded for the clone carrying this TCR beta chain. Its cognate antigen is unknown. This specimen belongs to a study of T-cell reconstitution after alpha-beta-depleted transplantation in children. Notes on the study in general: Surviving recipient cells, namely T cells and thymic progenitors, were the source of high day-60 TCRbeta diversity in some patients. Alpha-beta T cells present about two months after transplant were reported to originate from several hundred expanded graft clones. Fresh T-cell production supplied most of the T-cell counts and diversity seen one year after transplant.

Unique molecular identifiers tagged the TCRbeta library. TCRdb ran MiXCR on the PCR reads and lists one entry per CDR3 protein. The table has roughly 790,000 distinct CDR3 sequences, roughly 15% seen once. Per germline, CDR1 MNHEY and CDR2 SMNVEV (reference sequence). V lost 6 bases and J lost 8, with 13 bases in between. This CDR3 has 12 amino acids. This clonotype was sampled from a male patient aged 10-17 years who had a stem cell transplant for acute lymphoblastic leukemia, so the T cells may come from the graft donor. The sequencing here drew on PBMCs, mostly from graft donor cells, taken 360 days after TCRalphabeta/CD19-depleted stem cell transplant. The chain carries TRBV27 and TRBJ1-2; D possibly corresponds to TRBD1 (5 bases). This chain's CDR3 is CASRWEGVGYTF. The CDR3 region has the DNA TGTGCCAGCAGATGGGAAGGGGTGGGCTACACCTTC.